The clone carrying this TCR beta chain was detected only a few times. What it binds is unknown. This entry is derived from a study of cytomegalovirus exposure and HLA in healthy donors. At the level of the study: Prior work identified 120 million or so unique TCR beta sequences in about 179 million T cells. General study results and limits: Earlier analysis found most TCR beta V segments productive about 90% or about 30% of the time. Across donors, sequencing depth was assumed by presence/absence analyses to be roughly uniform.

It was with 60 Vbeta and 13 Jbeta primers that the PCR ran. Original analysis: Among the unique TCR beta chains that a later analysis counted, about 81 million in all, 9.5 million to 11 million were shared. The table came from immunoSEQ multiplex PCR; TCRdb's copy has only in-frame clones and leaves some out. V and J calls plus clone size are reproduced from that table; the DNA served to infer D and trimming. The profile shows roughly 110,000 clones, 75% of them singletons. This CDR3 contains 14 residues. V was trimmed by 1 base and J by 1 base, leaving 5 bases between them. The germline gives CDR1 SEHNR, CDR2 FQNEAQ (reference sequence).

The TCR was taken from a man aged 40-50 years in good health and CMV-seronegative. Sequencing was done on a sample of PBMCs. This chain links TRBV7-9 with TRBJ2-1, with a possible D match to TRBD2 (5 bases). In DNA form, the CDR3 reads TGTGCCAGCAGCTTAGGGACTTCCTACAATGAGCAGTTCTTC. Its translation: CASSLGTSYNEQFF.